This TCR beta chain was sequenced in a study of blood T cell repertoires in COVID-19. Overall study: The United States, Italy and Spain provided the acute and convalescent COVID-19 samples. T cells, B-cell-depleted T cells, or PBMCs supplied cDNA or gDNA.

Method: immunoSEQ multiplex PCR; TCRdb's copy keeps in-frame clones and lacks some. This sample has tens of thousands of clones, with about 90% found just once. V was clipped by 1 base and J by 10 bases, with 8 bases between them. The germline V gene has CDR1 SEHNR and CDR2 FQNEAQ (reference sequence). The CDR3 has 12 residues. This chain links TRBV7-9 with TRBJ2-1; TRBD1 might be the D (5 bases). This TCR came from a human donor with active COVID-19. The donor label of this sample is uncertain. Sequenced material: peripheral blood. Written as DNA, the CDR3 is TGTGCCAGCAGCTTAGATGGACACGAGCAGTTCTTC. It specifies CASSLDGHEQFF.